This T cell receptor (beta chain) was profiled in a study of early T cells in non-severe SARS-CoV-2 infection (dated by TCRdb to the early 2020s). For the wider study: TCR sequencing used bulk RNA from unsorted whole blood, so alpha and beta chains could not be paired. Findings and caveats that apply to the study as a whole: Matching against VDJdb was skewed toward anti-spike CD8 responses, likely underestimated virus-specific expansions, and missed private and CD4 specificities.

Receptors were amplified or captured by 5' RACE. The reads were generated on a NextSeq 500. To correct for sequencing error and PCR bias, the TCR library protocol tagged individual cDNA molecules with unique molecular identifiers. Both TCR alpha and beta chains were sequenced, and tight co-correlation was observed between alpha and beta sequence abundances in each sample. On the study's bioinformatics: Decombinator V4 was used to annotate TCR sequences for V gene, J gene and CDR3. Expanded TCRs were defined as changing significantly between any two time points under a Poisson model with p below 0.0001. TCR abundances were normalised to the total number of TCRs sequenced in each sample and reported as counts per million. MAIT TCRs were defined by TRAV1-2 paired with TRAJ12, TRAJ20 or TRAJ33, and iNKT TCRs by TRAV10 paired with TRAJ18. VDJdb, accessed 1 November 2021, was searched for CMV, EBV and SARS-CoV-2 annotated TCRs, with TCRs annotated for multiple antigens excluded. TCRdb trimmed public reads at Q25 via fastp, called clones via MiXCR and kept in-frame beta chains. Each record represents a unique CDR3 protein, reported with the most common genes and DNA among its rows. V and J calls and clone size were set by TCRdb, not the authors. Present in this sample are about 57,000 distinct CDR3 sequences, over 7.5% of which were seen just once. The ten largest clones capture under 9% of the sample.

Set within a cohort of healthcare workers in London, UK, this nested case-control study involved weekly PCR testing of nasopharyngeal swabs along with blood sampling. Healthcare workers were recruited during the week of the UK lockdown, between 23 and 31 March 2020, and followed weekly for up to roughly 15 weeks. This clonotype came up many times. Its antigen is not yet known. Base qualities are not provided; no much larger clone lies one nucleotide away. V is trimmed back by 1 base and J by 0 bases, and the junction contains 16 bases that no gene match accounts for. The germline V gene yields SGHAT for CDR1 and FQNNGV for CDR2. The CDR3, from cysteine to phenylalanine, totals 21 residues. The read is trimmed to its CDR3 DNA, 63 bases read in frame from base 1.

The origin of this receptor is an adult who was a healthcare worker with PCR-confirmed SARS-CoV-2 infection or an uninfected control (not recorded which). The receptor chain draws on TRBV11-2 and TRBJ2-7, with 12 junctional bases fitting TRBD2. The specimen sequenced was whole blood. CDR3 sequence: CASSLVPSGGLAGFISYEQYF. The nucleotide sequence is TGTGCCAGCAGCTTAGTACCCTCTGGTGGACTAGCGGGATTTATCTCCTACGAGCAGTACTTC.